This T cell receptor (beta chain) was documented in a study of identical twins. Study-wide findings and caveats: Beta out-of-frame sequences showed weaker excess sharing between twins.

From germline, CDR1 is LNHDA and CDR2 SQIVND (reference sequence). The V gene lost 3 bases and the J gene lost 1 base, with 12 bases spanning the gap. The CDR3 spans 15 residues. As concerns this clonotype: The antigen is not known.

MiXCR, run by TCRdb on the 5' RACE reads, gives a single entry per CDR3 protein. The sample lists 750,000 to 950,000 distinct CDR3 sequences; 10% to 15% were seen once. Another study also made use of these data, one on yellow fever vaccine responses in identical twins.

The chain combines TRBV19 with TRBJ2-5; possible D gene TRBD1, 5 bases. The TCR comes from a woman aged 18-30 years in good health. Sequenced: PBMCs. This chain's CDR3 is CASSIGDSRQETQYF. CDR3 DNA: TGTGCCAGTAGTATCGGAGACAGCCGCCAAGAGACCCAGTACTTC. The whole variable domain, filled in from reference TRBV19 and TRBJ2-5, reads DGGITQSPKYLFRKEGQNVTLSCEQNLNHDAMYWYRQDPGQGLRLIYYSQIVNDFQKGDIAEGYSVSREKKESFPLTVTSAQKNPTAFYLCASSIGDSRQETQYFGPGTRLLVL.